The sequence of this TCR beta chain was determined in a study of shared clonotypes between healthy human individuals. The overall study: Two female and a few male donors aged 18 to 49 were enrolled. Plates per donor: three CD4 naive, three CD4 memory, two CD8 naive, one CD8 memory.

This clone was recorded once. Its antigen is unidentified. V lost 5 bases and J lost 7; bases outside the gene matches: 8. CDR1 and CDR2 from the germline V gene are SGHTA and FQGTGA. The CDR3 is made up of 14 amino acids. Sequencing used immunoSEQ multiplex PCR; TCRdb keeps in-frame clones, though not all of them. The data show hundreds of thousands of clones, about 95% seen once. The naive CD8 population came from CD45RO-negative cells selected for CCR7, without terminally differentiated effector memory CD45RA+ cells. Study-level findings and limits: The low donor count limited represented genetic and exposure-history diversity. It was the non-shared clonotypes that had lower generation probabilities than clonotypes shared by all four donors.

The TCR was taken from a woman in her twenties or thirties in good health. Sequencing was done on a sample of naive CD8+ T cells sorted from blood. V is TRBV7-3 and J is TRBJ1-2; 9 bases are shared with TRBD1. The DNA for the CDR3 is TGTGCCAGCAGCCCGGACAGGGGATATGGTGGCTACACCTTC. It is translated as CASSPDRGYGGYTF.